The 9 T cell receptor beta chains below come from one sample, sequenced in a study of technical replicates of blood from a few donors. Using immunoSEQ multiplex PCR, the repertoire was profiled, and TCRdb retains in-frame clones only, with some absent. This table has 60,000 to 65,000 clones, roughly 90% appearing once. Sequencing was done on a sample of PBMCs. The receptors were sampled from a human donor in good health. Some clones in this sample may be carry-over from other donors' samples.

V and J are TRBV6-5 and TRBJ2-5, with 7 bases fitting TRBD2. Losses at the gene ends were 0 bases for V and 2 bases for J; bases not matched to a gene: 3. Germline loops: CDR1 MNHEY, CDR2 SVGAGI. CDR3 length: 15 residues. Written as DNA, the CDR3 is TGTGCCAGCAGTTACTCGGGGAGGGTTCAAGAGACCCAGTACTTC. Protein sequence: CASSYSGRVQETQYF.

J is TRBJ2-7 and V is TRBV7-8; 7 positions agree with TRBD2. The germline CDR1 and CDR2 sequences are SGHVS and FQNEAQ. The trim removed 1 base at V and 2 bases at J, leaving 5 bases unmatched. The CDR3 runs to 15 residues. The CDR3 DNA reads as TGTGCCAGCAGCTTAGGTCGGGGGGTCCCCTACGAGCAGTACTTC. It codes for CASSLGRGVPYEQYF.

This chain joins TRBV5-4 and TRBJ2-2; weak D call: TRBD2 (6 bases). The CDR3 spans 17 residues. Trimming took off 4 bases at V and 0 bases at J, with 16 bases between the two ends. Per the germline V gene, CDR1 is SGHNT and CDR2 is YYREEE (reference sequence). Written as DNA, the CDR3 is TGTGCCAGCAGCCGTCTAGCGAGCGGATCGAACACCGGGGAGCTGTTTTTT. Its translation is CASSRLASGSNTGELFF.

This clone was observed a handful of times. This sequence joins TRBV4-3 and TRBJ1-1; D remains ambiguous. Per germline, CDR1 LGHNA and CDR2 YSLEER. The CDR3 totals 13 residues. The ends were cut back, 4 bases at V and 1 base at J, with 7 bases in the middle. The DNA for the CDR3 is TGCGCCAGCAGCCGGAGGGAGAACACTGAAGCTTTCTTT. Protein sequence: CASSRRENTEAFF.

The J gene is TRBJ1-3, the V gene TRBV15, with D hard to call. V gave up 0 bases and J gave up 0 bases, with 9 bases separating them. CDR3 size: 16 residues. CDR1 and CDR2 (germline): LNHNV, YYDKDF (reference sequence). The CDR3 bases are TGTGCCACCAGCAGAGAAGCGGGCTACTCTGGAAACACCATATATTTT. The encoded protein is CATSREAGYSGNTIYF.

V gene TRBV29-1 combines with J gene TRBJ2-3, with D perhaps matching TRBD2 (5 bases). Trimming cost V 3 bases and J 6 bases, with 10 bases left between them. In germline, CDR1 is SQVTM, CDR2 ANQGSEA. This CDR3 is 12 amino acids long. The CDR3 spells CSVDPSFDTQYF. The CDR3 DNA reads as TGCAGCGTTGACCCTAGCTTTGATACGCAGTATTTT.

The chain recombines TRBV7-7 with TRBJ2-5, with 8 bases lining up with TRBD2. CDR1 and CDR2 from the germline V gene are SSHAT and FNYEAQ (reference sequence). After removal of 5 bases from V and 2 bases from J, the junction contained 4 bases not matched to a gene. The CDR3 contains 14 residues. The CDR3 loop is CASSPGLVQETQYF. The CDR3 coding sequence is TGTGCCAGCAGCCCGGGACTAGTGCAAGAGACCCAGTACTTC.

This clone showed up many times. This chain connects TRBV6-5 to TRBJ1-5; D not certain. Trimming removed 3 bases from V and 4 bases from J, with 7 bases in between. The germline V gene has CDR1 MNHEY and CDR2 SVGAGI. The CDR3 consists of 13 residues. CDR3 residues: CASSYSVNQPQHF. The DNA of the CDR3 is TGTGCCAGCAGTTATTCTGTAAATCAGCCCCAGCATTTT.

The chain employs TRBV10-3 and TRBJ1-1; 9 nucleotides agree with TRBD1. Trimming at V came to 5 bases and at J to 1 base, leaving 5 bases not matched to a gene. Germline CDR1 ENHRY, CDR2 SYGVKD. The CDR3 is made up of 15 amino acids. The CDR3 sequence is CAISPTGGSNTEAFF. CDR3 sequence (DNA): TGTGCCATCAGTCCCACAGGGGGCTCGAACACTGAAGCTTTCTTT.